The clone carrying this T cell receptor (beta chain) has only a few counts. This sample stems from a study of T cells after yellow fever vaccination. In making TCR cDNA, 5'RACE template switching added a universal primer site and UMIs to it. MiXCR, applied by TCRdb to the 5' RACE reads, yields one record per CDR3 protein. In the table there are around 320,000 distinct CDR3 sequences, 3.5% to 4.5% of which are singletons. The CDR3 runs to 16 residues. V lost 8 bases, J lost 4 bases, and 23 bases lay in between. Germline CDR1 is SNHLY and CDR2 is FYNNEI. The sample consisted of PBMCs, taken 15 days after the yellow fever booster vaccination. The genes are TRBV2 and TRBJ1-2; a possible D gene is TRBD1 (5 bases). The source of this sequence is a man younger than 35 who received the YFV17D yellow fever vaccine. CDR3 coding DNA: TGTGCCAGCGTCCGCGGGGGGGGAGTATCCCGCTATGGCTACACCTTC. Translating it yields CASVRGGGVSRYGYTF. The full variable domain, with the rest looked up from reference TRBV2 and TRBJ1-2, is EPEVTQTPSHQVTQMGQEVILRCVPISNHLYFYWYRQILGQKVEFLVSFYNNEISEKSEIFDDQFSVERPDGSNFTLKIRSTKLEDSAMYFCASVRGGGVSRYGYTFGSGTRLTVV.